This T cell receptor (beta chain) derives from a study of blood T cell repertoires in COVID-19. The overall study: The cDNA or gDNA used as material had been derived from T cells, B-cell-depleted T cells, or PBMCs.

In the source study's methods: Estimation of nucleated cell counts was performed using reference gene primer amplification. TCRdb's table, derived via immunoSEQ multiplex PCR, lists solely in-frame clones and lacks some. V and J calls and clone size are copied from that table; D and trimming were computed from the DNA. Here the sample spans hundreds of thousands of clones, about 87% being singletons. CDR1 SGHRS and CDR2 YFSETQ come from the germline V gene. The ends lost 0 bases at V and 2 bases at J; junction bases unmatched: 7. The CDR3 consists of 16 residues. The material sequenced was PBMCs or T cells enriched from blood (not recorded which). This chain connects TRBV5-1 to TRBJ2-5, with 7 bases fitting TRBD2. The clonotype originates from a man aged 40-50 years in a cohort exposed to, infected with or recovered from COVID-19 (not recorded which). CDR3 bases: TGCGCCAGCAGCTTGGGGGCTAGCGGAACTCAAGAGACCCAGTACTTC. Protein sequence: CASSLGASGTQETQYF.